The clone carrying this T cell receptor beta chain was counted at least ten times. This record belongs to a study of human T cells and chemical hapten exposure. The CDR3 is 14 residues long. The V and J ends lost 7 bases and 7 bases, in that order; junction bases with no gene match: 11. Germline CDR1 SQVTM, CDR2 ANQGSEA. TCRdb re-derived calls from the RACE reads in MiXCR, one entry per CDR3 protein. The table has about 300,000 distinct CDR3 sequences, 4.5% to 7% seen once. The time point was: pre-sensitization, week 0. Described treatment: therapeutic diphenylcyclopropenone sensitization with weekly scalp DPC.

The sample here was whole blood, taken in connection with sensitization to the hapten diphenylcyclopropenone (DPC). The clonotype originates from a woman between 18 and 29 years old with alopecia areata. Some clones in this sample may be carry-over from other donors' samples. The chain links TRBV29-1 to TRBJ2-1; 9 bases are a match to TRBD1. CDR3 in amino acids: CSADPGQGINEQFF. The DNA of the CDR3 is TGCAGCGCTGATCCGGGACAGGGTATTAATGAGCAGTTCTTC.